The clone carrying this T cell receptor beta chain turned up a few times. This sample was taken from a study of response to subunit inactivated influenza vaccine. The germline CDR1 and CDR2 sequences are DFQATT and SNEGSKA (reference sequence). There are 13 residues in the CDR3. Trimming cost V 1 base and J 3 bases; bases outside gene matches: 0. From the RT-PCR reads, TCRdb called clonotypes with MiXCR, one entry per CDR3 protein. The sample shows more than 700,000 distinct CDR3 sequences, around 21% of them seen only once. The sample was PBMCs from blood, taken around 5 days after vaccination. The chain uses TRBV20-1 and TRBJ2-5, with 9 positions matching TRBD1. The TCR originated in a man in his fifties who received an inactivated influenza vaccine. The CDR3: CSARGTGEETQYF. The CDR3 DNA follows: TGCAGTGCTAGAGGGACAGGGGAAGAGACCCAGTACTTC.